This T cell receptor beta chain was captured by sequencing in a study of T cells in Graves' hyperthyroidism and ophthalmopathy. The study's findings and limits: From stable hyperthyroidism, ophthalmopathy was separated by a 13 V-J model.

This clonotype was detected a few times. Its specificity is not known. The CDR3 has 13 amino acids. V lost 8 bases, J lost 1 base, and 13 bases lay in between. The germline gives CDR1 DFQATT, CDR2 SNEGSKA (reference sequence). In making diagnoses, clinical symptoms, serum thyroxine and TRAb, thyroid ultrasound and orbital computed tomography were all used. The CDR3 regions of TCR beta were amplified from RNA transcripts. The HTBI primer set drove a first-round RT-PCR of the TCR CDR3. TCRdb used MiXCR to reprocess the multiplex PCR reads, holding one entry per CDR3 protein. The data contain approximately 620,000 distinct CDR3 sequences, around 16% of them singletons.

The specimen was blood. This clonotype was obtained from a woman between 40 and 55 years old with Graves' ophthalmopathy. This chain joins TRBV20-1 and TRBJ2-3; perhaps TRBD2 as D (5 bases). The CDR3 loop reads CSTHRRGTDTQYF. In DNA, the CDR3 is TGCAGTACGCATAGGCGGGGCACAGATACGCAGTATTTT.